One sample yielded the 6 T cell receptor beta chains listed below, sequenced in a study of T cells in Graves' hyperthyroidism and ophthalmopathy. RNA transcripts served as the template for amplifying TCR beta CDR3 regions. An initial round of RT-PCR targeting the TCR CDR3 relied on the HTBI primer set. A single record per CDR3 protein comes from TCRdb applying MiXCR to the multiplex PCR reads. Of around 370,000 distinct CDR3 sequences listed, under 20% are singletons. Sequenced: blood. The receptors were sampled from a man younger than 35 with Graves' ophthalmopathy.

Note on this clonotype: Mismatch with germline at one junction end may stem from a read error. The chain links TRBV5-1 to TRBJ2-3; 10 nucleotides match TRBD1. CDR1 is SGHRS, CDR2 YFSETQ, per germline. CDR3 length equals 16 residues. The CDR3 is CASSLGGTGATDTQYF. CDR3 coding DNA: TGTGCCAGCAGCTTGGGTGGGACAGGGGCCACAGATACGCAGTATTTT.

This clonotype has at least ten counts. This chain connects TRBV6-5 to TRBJ1-4, with 10 bases matching TRBD1. This CDR3 is built from 15 residues. V lost 0 bases and J lost 7; bases outside the gene matches: 2. CDR1 MNHEY and CDR2 SVGAGI come from the germline V gene. In DNA, the CDR3 is TGTGCCAGCAGTTACTCCCGGGACAGGGGTGAAAAACTGTTTTTT. This sequence encodes CASSYSRDRGEKLFF.

The gene calls are TRBV7-8 and TRBJ2-1, with 14 bases matching TRBD2. CDR1 SGHVS and CDR2 FQNEAQ come from the germline V gene. CDR3 length: 19 amino acids. The junction had 11 bases not matched to a gene; V was cut back by 4 bases and J by 3 bases. In DNA, the CDR3 is TGTGCCAGCAGCTCCCCGCGGAGACTAGCGGGGGGGCTCTACAATGAGCAGTTCTTC. Its protein product is CASSSPRRLAGGLYNEQFF.

The rearrangement links TRBV4-1 to TRBJ1-5; weak D call: TRBD1 (6 bases). The V end lost 3 bases, the J end lost 6 bases, and 18 bases lay between the germline ends. Germline-derived CDR1 and CDR2 are MGHRA and YSYEKL. The CDR3 covers 16 residues. The CDR3 loop is CASSQRLGQGPQPQHF. The DNA for the CDR3 is TGCGCCAGCAGCCAGAGATTGGGGCAGGGGCCTCAGCCCCAGCATTTT.

Ten or more counts support this clonotype. The chain employs TRBV28 and TRBJ1-5, with D possibly matching TRBD1 (5 bases). The CDR3 contains 14 residues. V gave up 5 bases and J gave up 5 bases, with 13 bases separating them. The germline V gene encodes CDR1 MDHEN and CDR2 SYDVKM. The CDR3 loop reads CASSTGTEDQPQHF. The CDR3 DNA reads TGTGCCAGCAGTACCGGGACGGAGGATCAGCCCCAGCATTTT.

A few counts support this clonotype. This CDR3 is CASSLQGQGNQPQHF. Here the CDR3 DNA reads TGTGCCAGCAGCCTCCAGGGGCAGGGCAATCAGCCCCAGCATTTT. The chain couples TRBV11-1 to TRBJ1-5, with D tentatively TRBD1 (6 bases). This CDR3 has 15 amino acids. V lost 5 bases to trimming and J lost 2 bases, with 13 bases between them. In germline, CDR1 is SGHAT, CDR2 FQDESV (reference sequence).